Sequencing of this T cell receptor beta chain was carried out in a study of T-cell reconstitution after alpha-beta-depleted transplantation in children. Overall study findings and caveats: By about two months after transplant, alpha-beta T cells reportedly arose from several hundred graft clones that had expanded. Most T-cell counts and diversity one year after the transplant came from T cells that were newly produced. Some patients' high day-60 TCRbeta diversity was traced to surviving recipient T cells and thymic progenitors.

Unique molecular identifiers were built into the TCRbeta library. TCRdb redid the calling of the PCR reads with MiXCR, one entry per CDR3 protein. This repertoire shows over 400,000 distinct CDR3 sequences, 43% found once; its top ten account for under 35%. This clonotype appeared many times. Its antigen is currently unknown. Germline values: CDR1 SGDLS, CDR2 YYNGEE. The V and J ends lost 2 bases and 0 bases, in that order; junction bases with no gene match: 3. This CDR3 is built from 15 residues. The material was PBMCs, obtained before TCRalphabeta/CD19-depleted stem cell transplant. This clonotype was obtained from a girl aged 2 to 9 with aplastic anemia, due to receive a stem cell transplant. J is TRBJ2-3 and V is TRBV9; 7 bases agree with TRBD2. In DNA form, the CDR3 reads TGTGCCAGCAGCGTCAGCGGGGTCAGCACAGATACGCAGTATTTT. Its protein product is CASSVSGVSTDTQYF.